This is a list of T cell receptor beta chains from one sample in a study of identical twins' blood T cells. TCRdb used MiXCR to reprocess the 5' RACE reads, holding one entry per CDR3 protein. This table has 300,000 to 450,000 distinct CDR3 sequences, about 28% appearing once. Material for sequencing was PBMCs. Every receptor here comes from a woman between 18 and 49 years old in good health. The CDR3 runs from the conserved cysteine through the conserved F or W. The order of the fields is J gene, clone size, V gene, D gene, CDR3 DNA, CDR3 protein. D genes are given only for firm matches. Only some rows state a clone size, as once, few, many or a class for expanded clones.

j_gene: TRBJ2-7
abundance: -
v_gene: TRBV11-2
d_gene: -
CDR3nt: TGTGCCAGCAGCTCCCGGACCTACGAGCAGTACTTC
CDR3aa: CASSSRTYEQYF

j_gene: TRBJ1-1
abundance: -
v_gene: TRBV20-1
d_gene: -
CDR3nt: TGCAGGCCCCAATGGGGGCTGAACACTGAAGCTTTCTTT
CDR3aa: CRPQWGLNTEAFF

j_gene: TRBJ2-3
abundance: -
v_gene: TRBV3-1
d_gene: -
CDR3nt: TGTGCCAGCAGCCCCGACCCAACGACAGATACGCAGTATTTT
CDR3aa: CASSPDPTTDTQYF

j_gene: TRBJ1-1
abundance: -
v_gene: TRBV20-1
d_gene: -
CDR3nt: TGCAGTGCTAGAGACCTTACTATTGACACTGAAGCTTTCTTT
CDR3aa: CSARDLTIDTEAFF

j_gene: TRBJ2-3
abundance: -
v_gene: TRBV6-1
d_gene: TRBD2
CDR3nt: TGTGCCAGCAGTGAAGTCGGGGGGTTCGGACGAGCAAAACTGACAGATACGCAGTATTTT
CDR3aa: CASSEVGGFGRAKLTDTQYF

j_gene: TRBJ1-5
abundance: -
v_gene: TRBV6-2/TRBV6-3
d_gene: -
CDR3nt: TGTGCCAGCAGAAATGACAGACATCAGCCCCAGCATTTT
CDR3aa: CASRNDRHQPQHF

j_gene: TRBJ1-1
abundance: few
v_gene: TRBV29-1
d_gene: -
CDR3nt: TGCAGCGTTACGGGAAAGAACACTGAAGCTTTCTTT
CDR3aa: CSVTGKNTEAFF

j_gene: TRBJ2-3
abundance: -
v_gene: TRBV5-1
d_gene: -
CDR3nt: TGCGCCAGCACCCTAGACCGGGGAGATACGCAGTATTTT
CDR3aa: CASTLDRGDTQYF

j_gene: TRBJ1-2
abundance: few
v_gene: TRBV12-3/TRBV12-4
d_gene: TRBD1
CDR3nt: TGTGCCAGCAGCCCCAGGGACAGCCAGGTCTATGGCTACACCTTC
CDR3aa: CASSPRDSQVYGYTF

j_gene: TRBJ2-1
abundance: once
v_gene: TRBV20-1
d_gene: -
CDR3nt: TGCAGTGCTAGAGGGGGAACTCCGAGCTCCTACAATGAGCAGTTCTTC
CDR3aa: CSARGGTPSSYNEQFF

j_gene: TRBJ1-1
abundance: many
v_gene: TRBV29-1
d_gene: -
CDR3nt: TGCAGCGTTCACAATCCAACAGGGTCATGGGAGCACACTGAAGCTTTCTTT
CDR3aa: CSVHNPTGSWEHTEAFF

j_gene: TRBJ2-1
abundance: many
v_gene: TRBV2
d_gene: TRBD2
CDR3nt: TGTGCCCGCGGGACTAGCGTCGTTGAGCAGTTCTTC
CDR3aa: CARGTSVVEQFF

j_gene: TRBJ2-3
abundance: -
v_gene: TRBV20-1
d_gene: -
CDR3nt: TGCAGTGCTAGAGCCCCTAACGCGGATACGCAGTATTTT
CDR3aa: CSARAPNADTQYF

j_gene: TRBJ2-3
abundance: -
v_gene: TRBV18
d_gene: TRBD2
CDR3nt: TGTGCCCGCTCACCCGGAGCAGCGGGAGAAGATACGCAGTATTTT
CDR3aa: CARSPGAAGEDTQYF

j_gene: TRBJ2-7
abundance: few
v_gene: TRBV12-3/TRBV12-4
d_gene: -
CDR3nt: TGTGCCAGCAGCCCCTACTCCTACGACGAGCAGTACTTC
CDR3aa: CASSPYSYDEQYF

j_gene: TRBJ2-1
abundance: -
v_gene: TRBV3-1
d_gene: TRBD2
CDR3nt: TGTGCCAGCAGTCATACGGGGGGTAATGAGCAGTTCTTC
CDR3aa: CASSHTGGNEQFF

j_gene: TRBJ2-2
abundance: few
v_gene: TRBV12-3/TRBV12-4
d_gene: -
CDR3nt: TGTGCCAGCAGTTTAGCTGTAGATAACACCGGGGAGCTGTTTTTT
CDR3aa: CASSLAVDNTGELFF

j_gene: TRBJ2-1
abundance: -
v_gene: TRBV11-2
d_gene: TRBD2
CDR3nt: TGTGCCAGCAGCTTAATACTAGCGGGAGAAGGTAGTGAGCAGTTCTTC
CDR3aa: CASSLILAGEGSEQFF

j_gene: TRBJ1-4
abundance: few
v_gene: TRBV7-2
d_gene: -
CDR3nt: TGTGCCAGCAGCTTTTGGGGGGCTGGGGATGAAAAACTGTTTTTT
CDR3aa: CASSFWGAGDEKLFF

j_gene: TRBJ1-1
abundance: -
v_gene: TRBV7-9
d_gene: -
CDR3nt: TGTGCCAGCAGCGAGGGGGGACGGCGGTTAGAAGCTTTCTTT
CDR3aa: CASSEGGRRLEAFF

j_gene: TRBJ1-1
abundance: few
v_gene: TRBV6-5
d_gene: -
CDR3nt: TGTGCCAGCAGTTACCCGGGGAGTGAAGCTTTCTTT
CDR3aa: CASSYPGSEAFF

j_gene: TRBJ1-1
abundance: -
v_gene: TRBV12-3/TRBV12-4
d_gene: -
CDR3nt: TGTGCCAGCAGTTTTTGGGGGGGCGGCCGTGAAGCTTTCTTT
CDR3aa: CASSFWGGGREAFF

j_gene: TRBJ1-3
abundance: -
v_gene: TRBV7-9
d_gene: TRBD1
CDR3nt: TGTACCAGCAGCCTATCAGGGGGAGCGGCTGGAAACACCATATATTTT
CDR3aa: CTSSLSGGAAGNTIYF

j_gene: TRBJ2-3
abundance: -
v_gene: TRBV20-1
d_gene: -
CDR3nt: TGCAGTGCTAGAGGGACCAGTCCCGATACGCAGTATTTT
CDR3aa: CSARGTSPDTQYF

j_gene: TRBJ1-1
abundance: -
v_gene: TRBV6-1
d_gene: -
CDR3nt: TGTGCCAGCAGTGAACCTTCCATCGGGACTGACGAGTCTGAAGCTTTCTTT
CDR3aa: CASSEPSIGTDESEAFF

j_gene: TRBJ1-4
abundance: few
v_gene: TRBV12-3/TRBV12-4
d_gene: TRBD1
CDR3nt: TGTGCCAGCGTACAGGGGAGGGATGAAAAACTGTTTTTT
CDR3aa: CASVQGRDEKLFF

j_gene: TRBJ2-3
abundance: few
v_gene: TRBV6-2/TRBV6-3
d_gene: TRBD2
CDR3nt: TGTGCCAGCAGTTACTTGGGACTAGCGGCAGATACGCAGTATTTT
CDR3aa: CASSYLGLAADTQYF

j_gene: TRBJ1-2
abundance: -
v_gene: TRBV30
d_gene: TRBD1
CDR3nt: TGTGCCTGGGACGGGACAGGGACTACATTTAGGGGCTACACCTTC
CDR3aa: CAWDGTGTTFRGYTF

j_gene: TRBJ1-1
abundance: -
v_gene: TRBV6-5
d_gene: -
CDR3nt: TGTGCCAGCAGATCCGGTGTCACTGAAGCTTTCTTT
CDR3aa: CASRSGVTEAFF

j_gene: TRBJ1-6
abundance: few
v_gene: TRBV10-2
d_gene: TRBD1
CDR3nt: TGCGCCAGCAGTGATCCCGGGACAGGGGGCTTGAATTCACCCCTCCACTTT
CDR3aa: CASSDPGTGGLNSPLHF

j_gene: TRBJ2-1
abundance: few
v_gene: TRBV9
d_gene: TRBD2
CDR3nt: TGTGCCAGCAGCGTAGCTCCTAGAGACCAGCGGGGGGGCAATGAGCAGTTCTTC
CDR3aa: CASSVAPRDQRGGNEQFF

j_gene: TRBJ1-2
abundance: -
v_gene: TRBV7-9
d_gene: TRBD1
CDR3nt: TGTGCCAGCAGCTTAGGGAACTCCGGGACAGGGGGTCGCTATGGCTACACCTTC
CDR3aa: CASSLGNSGTGGRYGYTF